The entry that follows covers one T cell receptor beta chain sequence. These data are taken from a study of blood T cell repertoires in COVID-19. About the research overall: Researchers got acute and convalescent COVID-19 samples from the United States, Italy and Spain. Nucleic acid was either cDNA or gDNA, and it came from T cells, B-cell-depleted T cells, or PBMCs.

Germline V gives CDR1 LGHDT, CDR2 YNNKEL (reference sequence). This CDR3 has 13 residues. With 4 bases removed from V and 8 bases from J, the gap between germline ends came to 14 bases. Original methodology: How many nucleated cells were present was estimated from reference gene primer amplification. The assay was immunoSEQ multiplex PCR, and TCRdb's table has in-frame clones only and misses some. Clone size and V and J calls were adopted from that table, with D and trimming inferred from the DNA. The repertoire holds about 330,000 clones, with around 87% as singletons. The V gene is TRBV3-1 (or the pseudogene TRBV3-2), the J gene TRBJ1-1; no definite D call. Specimen: peripheral blood. The sequence came from a woman between 45 and 60 years old with active or convalescent COVID-19. In DNA, the CDR3 is TGTGCCAGCAGCCTCCGAGGATTACCCGAAGCTTTCTTT. Protein product: CASSLRGLPEAFF.